This T cell receptor (beta chain) was recovered during a study of cytomegalovirus exposure and HLA in healthy donors. Looking at the study overall: About 200 million T cells yielded around 120 million unique TCR beta sequences in earlier analysis. Notes on the study in general: In a later analysis, at a false discovery rate of 0.05, roughly 18,000 TCR beta sequences were associated with HLA alleles. One variant, a missense change in DCLRE1C, was linked in a later analysis to TCR beta V- and J-gene trimming.

PCR was performed using 60 Vbeta and 13 Jbeta primers. Here immunoSEQ multiplex PCR was the method, and the copy in TCRdb shows in-frame clones only, minus some. The profile shows 110,000 to 150,000 clones, roughly 80% of them singletons. The germline V gene has CDR1 LNHDA and CDR2 SQIVND (reference sequence). There are 14 residues in the CDR3. V was pared by 5 bases and J by 3 bases, with 7 bases of the junction left unmatched. At collection, donors were nominally healthy, but unrecorded immune exposures were probable. Remarks on this clone: Its target is not known.

V is TRBV19 and J is TRBJ2-7; 7 nucleotides match TRBD2. The origin of this receptor is a female donor in good health and CMV-seronegative. The sequenced sample was PBMCs. CDR3: CASSFSGTIYEQYF. The CDR3 DNA follows: TGTGCCAGTAGTTTTTCCGGGACTATCTACGAGCAGTACTTC.